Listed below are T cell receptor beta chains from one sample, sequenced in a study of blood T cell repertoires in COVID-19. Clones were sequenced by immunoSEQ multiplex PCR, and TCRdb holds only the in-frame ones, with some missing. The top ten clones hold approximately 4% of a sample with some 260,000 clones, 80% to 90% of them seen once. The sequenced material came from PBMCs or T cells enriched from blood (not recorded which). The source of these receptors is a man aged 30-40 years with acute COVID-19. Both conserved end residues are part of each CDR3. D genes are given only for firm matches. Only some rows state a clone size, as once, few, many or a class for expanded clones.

CDR3nt: TGTGCCAGCAGTGAATACCGGGGGAGGACTGAAGCTTTCTTT
CDR3aa: CASSEYRGRTEAFF
abundance: -
v_gene: TRBV25-1
d_gene: -
j_gene: TRBJ1-1

CDR3nt: TGTGCCAGCAGAGGGGGGGTACTAGGGAGGAAAGATACGCAGTATTTT
CDR3aa: CASRGGVLGRKDTQYF
abundance: -
v_gene: TRBV27
d_gene: -
j_gene: TRBJ2-3

CDR3nt: TGTGCCACCAGTGAGGATCCGGGACAGGGGGAAGGCTACACCTTC
CDR3aa: CATSEDPGQGEGYTF
abundance: -
v_gene: TRBV24-1
d_gene: TRBD1
j_gene: TRBJ1-2

CDR3nt: TGCGCCAGCAGCACCCCGGGCGGGGGGGCCTACAATGAGCAGTTCTTC
CDR3aa: CASSTPGGGAYNEQFF
abundance: -
v_gene: TRBV5-1
d_gene: TRBD2
j_gene: TRBJ2-1

CDR3nt: TGTGCCAGCTCACCACCGACATCGAAACAGCCCCAGCATTTT
CDR3aa: CASSPPTSKQPQHF
abundance: -
v_gene: TRBV18
d_gene: -
j_gene: TRBJ1-5

CDR3nt: TGTGCCAGTAGTATAGATTGGCAGGGTTCAGCTTTCTTT
CDR3aa: CASSIDWQGSAFF
abundance: -
v_gene: TRBV19
d_gene: -
j_gene: TRBJ1-1

CDR3nt: TGCGCCAGCAGTCGAACAGGGGTGAACACCGGGGAGCTGTTTTTT
CDR3aa: CASSRTGVNTGELFF
abundance: -
v_gene: TRBV4-1
d_gene: TRBD1
j_gene: TRBJ2-2

CDR3nt: TGTGCCAGCAGCCGACTAGCGGAGGGGGGGAATGAGCAGTTCTTC
CDR3aa: CASSRLAEGGNEQFF
abundance: -
v_gene: TRBV11-3
d_gene: TRBD2
j_gene: TRBJ2-1

CDR3nt: TGTGCCAGCAGCGTCGAGGGACAACCTAACACTGAAGCTTTCTTT
CDR3aa: CASSVEGQPNTEAFF
abundance: -
v_gene: TRBV9
d_gene: -
j_gene: TRBJ1-1

CDR3nt: TGTGCCTGGAGTGTACGGGGAGTTACTGAAGCTTTCTTT
CDR3aa: CAWSVRGVTEAFF
abundance: -
v_gene: TRBV30
d_gene: -
j_gene: TRBJ1-1

CDR3nt: TGTGCCAGCAGAAGGGACAGGAACACTGAAGCTTTCTTT
CDR3aa: CASRRDRNTEAFF
abundance: -
v_gene: TRBV25-1
d_gene: TRBD1
j_gene: TRBJ1-1

CDR3nt: TGTGCCAGCAGCTTGGAGGGGGTTAGCAATCAGCCCCAGCATTTT
CDR3aa: CASSLEGVSNQPQHF
abundance: few
v_gene: TRBV5-1
d_gene: -
j_gene: TRBJ1-5

CDR3nt: TGTGCCAGCAGCTTGGGGGGAGGATCCAATGAGCAGTTCTTC
CDR3aa: CASSLGGGSNEQFF
abundance: -
v_gene: TRBV5-4
d_gene: -
j_gene: TRBJ2-1

CDR3nt: TGTGCCAGCAGGGCAGCCGGGACAAATCGAAACACCATATATTTT
CDR3aa: CASRAAGTNRNTIYF
abundance: -
v_gene: TRBV6-5
d_gene: -
j_gene: TRBJ1-3

CDR3nt: TGTGCCATCAGTGAGTCGGCTGGGCTGGGTTCACCCCTCCACTTT
CDR3aa: CAISESAGLGSPLHF
abundance: once
v_gene: TRBV10-3
d_gene: -
j_gene: TRBJ1-6

CDR3nt: TGTGCCAGCAGTTTACCAGGGGGGATAAATGAGCAGTTCTTC
CDR3aa: CASSLPGGINEQFF
abundance: -
v_gene: TRBV28
d_gene: -
j_gene: TRBJ2-1

CDR3nt: TGTGCCAGCAGCCGGGACAAAGTCGAGACCCAGTACTTC
CDR3aa: CASSRDKVETQYF
abundance: -
v_gene: TRBV6-5
d_gene: -
j_gene: TRBJ2-5

CDR3nt: TGCGCCAGCAGCTACGGGGGGGGCACAGATACGCAGTATTTT
CDR3aa: CASSYGGGTDTQYF
abundance: -
v_gene: TRBV4-1
d_gene: TRBD2
j_gene: TRBJ2-3

CDR3nt: TGTGCCAGCAGTGCCCAGACAGGGTCAATATACAATGAGCAGTTCTTC
CDR3aa: CASSAQTGSIYNEQFF
abundance: once
v_gene: TRBV28
d_gene: TRBD1
j_gene: TRBJ2-1

CDR3nt: TGTGCCACCAGTGATGGGACATTTAGTACCGGGGAGCTGTTTTTT
CDR3aa: CATSDGTFSTGELFF
abundance: -
v_gene: TRBV24-1
d_gene: -
j_gene: TRBJ2-2

CDR3nt: TGTGCCACCGGAGCCCGCGGTCTCAACACCGGGGAGCTGTTTTTT
CDR3aa: CATGARGLNTGELFF
abundance: -
v_gene: TRBV24-1
d_gene: -
j_gene: TRBJ2-2

CDR3nt: TGCAGCGTTGTTCTGCGGACAGTGGATGGCTACACCTTC
CDR3aa: CSVVLRTVDGYTF
abundance: -
v_gene: TRBV29-1
d_gene: -
j_gene: TRBJ1-2

CDR3nt: TGTGCCAGTAGTCTCATCCTACAGGGGGATACGCAGTATTTT
CDR3aa: CASSLILQGDTQYF
abundance: -
v_gene: TRBV19
d_gene: TRBD1
j_gene: TRBJ2-3

CDR3nt: TGTGCCAGTAGGACGGGACAGGGATTAGCTTACCAGCCCCAGCATTTT
CDR3aa: CASRTGQGLAYQPQHF
abundance: -
v_gene: TRBV19
d_gene: TRBD1
j_gene: TRBJ1-5